A selection of T cell receptor beta chains follows, all from one sample in a study of T cell responses to AZD1222 COVID-19 vaccine. Data came from immunoSEQ multiplex PCR; TCRdb stores just in-frame clones and leaves some out. The sample includes about 140,000 clones, more than 70% of them seen just once. This specimen consisted of peripheral blood, obtained 28 days after the second AZD1222 dose. Every receptor here comes from an adult who received the AZD1222 COVID-19 vaccine. The CDR3 runs from the conserved cysteine through the conserved F or W. The D gene is left open where the match is weak. Not every row has a clone size; where given, it reads once, few, many or a size class.

>-|TRBJ2-7|few|TRBV7-8
CASSLVPGSYEQYF
TGTGCCAGCAGCTTAGTCCCGGGCTCCTACGAGCAGTACTTC
>-|TRBJ2-2|-|TRBV27
CASSLFYFGAGGELFF
-
>TRBD2|TRBJ2-2|once|TRBV5-1
CASSYWTSGESLTGELFF
TGCGCCAGCAGCTACTGGACTAGCGGGGAATCACTCACCGGGGAGCTGTTTTTT
>-|TRBJ1-5|-|TRBV19
CASKGERKGRLNQPQHF
TGTGCCAGTAAGGGGGAGAGAAAGGGAAGGTTAAATCAGCCCCAGCATTTT
>-|TRBJ2-2|once|TRBV27
CASSLEFAGELFF
TGTGCCAGCAGTTTAGAGTTCGCCGGGGAGCTGTTTTTT
>-|TRBJ1-1|-|TRBV11-2
CASSRFGGAEAFF
TGTGCCAGCAGCCGTTTCGGGGGGGCTGAAGCTTTCTTT
>TRBD1|TRBJ2-1|-|TRBV24-1
CATSETGTGSTGEQFF
TGTGCCACCAGTGAGACCGGGACAGGGAGTACGGGGGAGCAGTTCTTC
>-|TRBJ1-5|-|TRBV29-1
CSVDFGVNQPQHF
TGCAGCGTTGATTTCGGGGTCAATCAGCCCCAGCATTTT
>TRBD1|TRBJ1-1|-|TRBV15
CATSRDRDRAAFF
TGTGCCACCAGCAGAGATCGGGACAGGGCGGCTTTCTTT
>-|TRBJ1-1|-|TRBV7-2
CASSPGEGLEAFF
TGTGCCAGCAGCCCCGGTGAGGGGCTTGAAGCTTTCTTT
>-|TRBJ1-2|-|TRBV28
CASSSGEGDGYTF
TGTGCCAGCAGTTCAGGAGAGGGGGATGGCTACACCTTC
>-|TRBJ1-5|-|TRBV6-5
CASSLGRERNQPQHF
TGTGCCAGCAGCCTGGGCAGGGAACGCAATCAGCCCCAGCATTTT
>-|TRBJ1-2|-|TRBV4-3
CASSQDSANYGYTF
TGCGCCAGCAGCCAAGATTCGGCTAACTATGGCTACACCTTC
>-|TRBJ1-4|-|TRBV28
CASSRPAGNQEKLFF
TGTGCCAGCAGTCGCCCGGCCGGGAACCAGGAAAAACTGTTTTTT
>-|TRBJ1-3|-|TRBV19
CASSIGGSGNTIYF
TGTGCCAGTAGTATTGGAGGCTCTGGAAACACCATATATTTT
>TRBD2|TRBJ2-5|-|TRBV19
CASTSGPQKTQYF
TGTGCCAGTACTAGCGGTCCCCAGAAGACCCAGTACTTC
>-|TRBJ1-1|few|TRBV12-3/TRBV12-4
CASSQGGPEAFF
TGTGCCAGCTCCCAGGGAGGCCCCGAAGCTTTCTTT
>-|TRBJ2-1|once|TRBV5-1
CASSRDSYNEQFF
TGCGCCAGCAGCCGAGACAGCTACAATGAGCAGTTCTTC
>-|TRBJ1-3|few|TRBV5-1
CASRTAGVSGNTIYF
TGCGCCAGCAGAACGGCAGGGGTCTCTGGAAACACCATATATTTT
>-|TRBJ1-4|-|TRBV7-8
CASSLGQGFEKLFF
TGTGCCAGCAGCTTGGGGCAGGGATTCGAAAAACTGTTTTTT
>TRBD1|TRBJ1-2|-|TRBV7-2
CASSLEGAGIGYTF
TGTGCCAGCAGCCTAGAGGGGGCTGGTATTGGCTACACCTTC
>-|TRBJ1-5|-|TRBV10-3
CAISESGASSYQPQHF
TGTGCCATCAGTGAGTCGGGGGCTTCCAGCTATCAGCCCCAGCATTTT
>-|TRBJ2-2|few|TRBV5-4
CASSSSRELFF
TGTGCCAGCAGTTCCTCCCGGGAGCTGTTTTTT